The 2 T cell receptor beta chains in this list originate from one sample, sequenced in a study of human T cells and chemical hapten exposure. TCRdb re-called the RACE reads through MiXCR, storing one row per CDR3 protein. The data contain 80,000 to 100,000 distinct CDR3 sequences, 7.5% to 9.5% of them singletons. Time point given: patch test 1, 2 weeks after DPC sensitization. The treatment is: therapeutic diphenylcyclopropenone sensitization with weekly scalp DPC. The source material was whole blood, sampled in connection with sensitization to the hapten diphenylcyclopropenone (DPC). All receptors derive from a woman between 25 and 40 years old with alopecia areata. Some clones in this sample may be carry-over from other donors' samples.

This clonotype was counted between two and nine times. This chain connects TRBV4-2 to TRBJ2-3, with TRBD1 identical over 10 bases. The CDR3 is made up of 18 amino acids. The germline V gene encodes CDR1 LGHNA and CDR2 YNFKEQ. J lost 3 bases, V lost 4 bases, and 13 bases had no gene match. As DNA, the CDR3 is TGTGCCAGCAGCCCCGAGGGACAGGGGTCGATTGGGACAGATACGCAGTATTTT. This sequence encodes CASSPEGQGSIGTDTQYF.

This clonotype has just a few counts. The chain is built from TRBV4-2 and TRBJ2-3; 9 bases fit TRBD2. This CDR3 is built from 19 residues. V lost 1 base to trimming and J lost 1 base; unmatched junction nucleotides: 12. Looked up from germline, CDR1 is LGHNA and CDR2 is YNFKEQ. CDR3 loop: CASSQAGTSWSSRTDTQYF. The DNA for the CDR3 is TGTGCCAGCAGCCAAGCTGGGACTAGCTGGTCGAGTCGCACAGATACGCAGTATTTT.